This entry lists 20 T cell receptor beta chains sequenced from one sample in a study of blood T cell repertoires in COVID-19 (dated by TCRdb to 2018 to 2020). To prepare the library, the immunoSEQ multiplex PCR assay was applied. The immuneACCESS repertoire file appears here via TCRdb, limited to in-frame rearrangements. These files lack a portion of the clones; in checked studies, under half of the deficit traces to unresolved V genes, and the cause of the others is not known. For this sample the table gives fewer than 55,000 clones, of which roughly 80% were detected only once. The biggest ten clones account for 13% to 15% of the sample. Material: peripheral blood. The receptors originated from a human donor with acute or convalescent COVID-19. The donor label of this sample is uncertain.

The chain has TRBV2 and TRBJ1-2, with 8 bases matching TRBD1. The V gene end was trimmed by 3 bases and the J gene end by 4 bases; junction bases not matched to a gene: 10. The CDR3 sequence is 16 residues long. Germline-derived CDR1 and CDR2 are SNHLY and FYNNEI. Here the CDR3 DNA reads TGTGCCAGCAGTGATCCCATCGGGACAGGACCCTATGGCTACACCTTC. Amino acid sequence: CASSDPIGTGPYGYTF.

The chain links TRBV18 to TRBJ1-2; D remains ambiguous. Germline CDR1 is KGHSH and CDR2 is LQKENI. Trimming stripped 3 bases from V and 7 bases from J, with 12 bases between. The CDR3 is made up of 13 amino acids. The CDR3 DNA is TGTGCCAGCTCACCGACACAGCTAATTGGCTACACCTTC. Translating gives CASSPTQLIGYTF.

The J gene is TRBJ2-1, the V gene TRBV24-1; 8 bases match TRBD2. The V gene end was trimmed by 1 base and the J gene end by 10 bases; junction bases not matched to a gene: 8. In germline, CDR1 is KGHDR, CDR2 SFDVKD. The length of the CDR3 is 15 residues. Here the CDR3 DNA reads TGTGCCACCAGTGATTTTTCGACTAGCGCGAAGGAGCAGTTCTTC. Translation: CATSDFSTSAKEQFF.

The chain links TRBV10-3 to TRBJ2-3; D perhaps matches TRBD1 (5 bases). V was trimmed by 4 bases and J by 3 bases, leaving 11 bases between them. The CDR3 sequence is 14 residues long. Per germline, CDR1 ENHRY and CDR2 SYGVKD. CDR3 region: CAISVGAQTDTQYF. In DNA, the CDR3 is TGTGCCATCAGTGTAGGGGCCCAAACAGATACGCAGTATTTT.

This chain joins TRBV12-3 or TRBV12-4 and TRBJ1-4; D not resolved. The CDR3 consists of 13 residues. V was shortened by 10 bases and J by 8 bases, with 17 bases between the two germline ends. The CDR3 spells CATKGGGREKLFF. Written as DNA, the CDR3 is TGTGCCACCAAGGGAGGCGGGCGGGAAAAACTGTTTTTT.

This rearrangement joins TRBV4-3 to TRBJ2-7, with TRBD1 identical over 10 bases. J lost 3 bases, V lost 1 base, and 6 bases had no gene match. CDR1 LGHNA and CDR2 YSLEER come from the germline V gene. The CDR3 totals 16 residues. CDR3: CASSQGPTGGVYEQYF. In DNA form, the CDR3 reads TGCGCCAGCAGCCAAGGACCGACAGGGGGCGTCTACGAGCAGTACTTC.

CDR3: CASSDLQGQFF. The CDR3, as DNA: TGTGCCAGCAGTGATTTACAGGGGCAGTTCTTC. The chain employs TRBV6-1 and TRBJ2-1, with a weak D call TRBD1 (6 bases). CDR1 is MNHNS and CDR2 is SASEGT in the germline V gene. The CDR3 totals 11 residues. V was cut by 3 bases and J by 12 bases, with 9 bases left in between.

This chain connects TRBV19 to TRBJ1-2; the D is unclear. Trimming shortened V by 3 bases and J by 8 bases, and 13 bases separated the two germline ends. This CDR3 spans 13 amino acids. CDR1 LNHDA and CDR2 SQIVND come from the germline V gene (reference sequence). The CDR3 DNA sequence: TGTGCCAGTAGTATGGAGGGTCGGAAGGGCTACACCTTC. Protein product: CASSMEGRKGYTF.

V usage is TRBV24-1 and J usage is TRBJ2-5; 8 bases fit TRBD2. Germline V gene sequence: CDR1 KGHDR, CDR2 SFDVKD. This CDR3 spans 16 amino acids. The V gene end was trimmed by 9 bases and the J gene end by 5 bases; junction bases not matched to a gene: 16. CDR3 in amino acids: CATRTGGTPQGETQYF. Written as DNA, the CDR3 is TGTGCCACCCGTACGGGGGGGACCCCCCAAGGGGAGACCCAGTACTTC.

The chain is built from TRBV3-1 (or the pseudogene TRBV3-2) and TRBJ2-1; TRBD2 is a possible D gene (5 bases). The germline V gene has CDR1 LGHDT and CDR2 YNNKEL (reference sequence). The CDR3 has 13 residues. V lost 4 bases and J lost 6, with 10 bases in between. CDR3 DNA sequence: TGTGCCAGCAGCCCGACGGGGATCAATGAGCAGTTCTTC. It specifies CASSPTGINEQFF.

This clone has more than one count but fewer than ten. V and J are TRBV4-3 and TRBJ1-1; 10 bases are shared with TRBD1. Per the germline V gene, CDR1 is LGHNA and CDR2 is YSLEER. CDR3 length equals 17 residues. V lost 1 base to trimming and J lost 2 bases; unmatched junction nucleotides: 7. The CDR3 is CASSQVRTGGFNTEAFF. The CDR3 coding sequence is TGCGCCAGCAGCCAAGTTCGGACAGGGGGTTTTAACACTGAAGCTTTCTTT.

This rearrangement joins TRBV15 to TRBJ1-1, with no clear D. This CDR3 has 14 amino acids. Germline loops: CDR1 LNHNV, CDR2 YYDKDF (reference sequence). V was cut by 1 base and J by 0 bases, with 6 bases left in between. CDR3 in DNA: TGTGCCACCAGCAGAGCCCCCATGAACACTGAAGCTTTCTTT. Amino acids: CATSRAPMNTEAFF. Full variable domain (missing parts from reference TRBV15 and TRBJ1-1): DAMVIQNPRYQVTQFGKPVTLSCSQTLNHNVMYWYQQKSSQAPKLLFHYYDKDFNNEADTPDNFQSRRPNTSFCFLDIRSPGLGDTAMYLCATSRAPMNTEAFFGQGTRLTVV.

This clone showed up just a few times. The chain links TRBV6-5 to TRBJ1-5, with D possibly being TRBD1 (5 bases). This CDR3 has 13 amino acids. Germline V gene sequence: CDR1 MNHEY, CDR2 SVGAGI. V shed 11 bases and J shed 4 bases, with 15 bases lying between them. CDR3 sequence (DNA): TGTGCCGGCGGGGGGGGTGGAAATCAGCCCCAGCATTTT. Its translation: CAGGGGGNQPQHF.

The rearrangement links TRBV9 to TRBJ2-2; perhaps TRBD1 as D (6 bases). V lost 2 bases and J 0 bases, leaving 11 bases between the germline ends. Germline V CDR1 and CDR2: SGDLS, YYNGEE. This CDR3 is built from 16 residues. CDR3 DNA: TGTGCCAGCAGCGTTCGGGACACCGCGAACACCGGGGAGCTGTTTTTT. This translates into CASSVRDTANTGELFF.

The chain joins TRBV18 to TRBJ1-1; D unclear. This CDR3 is 18 amino acids long. V gave up 3 bases and J gave up 1 base, with 21 bases separating them. The germline V gene has CDR1 KGHSH and CDR2 LQKENI. The CDR3 region has the DNA TGTGCCAGCTCACCGCTCATTTCCGGGATCTCGACGAACACTGAAGCTTTCTTT. This codes for CASSPLISGISTNTEAFF. Full variable domain (missing parts from reference TRBV18 and TRBJ1-1): NAGVMQNPRHLVRRRGQEARLRCSPMKGHSHVYWYRQLPEEGLKFMVYLQKENIIDESGMPKERFSAEFPKEGPSILRIQQVVRGDSAAYFCASSPLISGISTNTEAFFGQGTRLTVV.

The chain uses TRBV7-2 and TRBJ2-1; a weak D match, TRBD1 (5 bases). Germline V gene data show CDR1 as SGHTA and CDR2 as FQGNSA. The CDR3 contains 13 residues. V dropped 3 bases and J dropped 7 bases, with 10 bases sitting between them. The CDR3 here is CASSFAGLNEQFF. The CDR3, as DNA: TGTGCCAGCAGCTTCGCAGGGTTAAATGAGCAGTTCTTC.

The chain uses TRBV18 and TRBJ1-2, with TRBD1 matching 8 bases. Germline values: CDR1 KGHSH, CDR2 LQKENI. With 5 bases clipped from V and 0 bases from J, the junction kept 5 bases outside the gene matches. This CDR3 spans 15 amino acids. The CDR3 loop is CASSGLQGANYGYTF. In nucleotides, the CDR3 is TGTGCCAGCTCAGGATTACAGGGGGCTAACTATGGCTACACCTTC.

The chain has TRBV7-9 and TRBJ2-1, with D maybe TRBD2 (5 bases). This CDR3 contains 14 residues. Germline V lookup: CDR1 SEHNR, CDR2 FQNEAQ (reference sequence). V was clipped by 2 bases and J by 8 bases, with 13 bases between them. CDR3 in DNA: TGTGCCAGCAGCTTAAGGCAGGTGGAGGATGAGCAGTTCTTC. This codes for CASSLRQVEDEQFF.

The sample holds one count of this clone. The chain combines TRBV2 with TRBJ1-4; the match to TRBD1 covers 10 bases. In germline, CDR1 is SNHLY, CDR2 FYNNEI. The CDR3 is made up of 16 amino acids. Trimming cost V 6 bases and J 8 bases; bases outside gene matches: 12. The CDR3 here is CASSRDRGRVGEKLFF. As DNA, the CDR3 is TGTGCCAGCAGCCGGGACAGGGGTAGAGTTGGCGAAAAACTGTTTTTT.

This clone occurred once. The rearrangement uses TRBV19 and TRBJ1-5; TRBD1 is a possible D gene (5 bases). The CDR3 is 14 amino acids. Germline assignment: CDR1 LNHDA and CDR2 SQIVND (reference sequence). With 5 bases removed from V and 4 bases from J, the gap between germline ends came to 12 bases. As DNA, the CDR3 is TGTGCCAGTAGTCTGGCCGGGGGTAATCAGCCCCAGCATTTT. Translated, it gives CASSLAGGNQPQHF.